This T cell receptor (beta chain) appears in the sequencing data of a study of early T cells in non-severe SARS-CoV-2 infection. Study-level information: Sequencing used unsorted whole-blood bulk RNA, so chains lack pairing. Study conclusions and caveats: Using VDJdb, the matching emphasized anti-spike CD8 responses while missing private and CD4 specificities.

Individual cDNA molecules were tagged with unique molecular identifiers, the study reported. TCRdb redid the calling of the 5' RACE reads with MiXCR, one entry per CDR3 protein. The sample contains roughly 97,000 distinct CDR3 sequences, more than 9.5% of which appear only once. On this clonotype itself: Antigen specificity is unknown.

The CDR3 length is 15 residues. The ends were cut back, 4 bases at V and 3 bases at J, with 15 bases in the middle. Germline lookup yields CDR1 SGHNT and CDR2 YYREEE (reference sequence). The chain carries TRBV5-4 and TRBJ2-3, with D possibly being TRBD2 (5 bases). The sequenced sample was whole blood, obtained at baseline. The receptor comes from an adult who was a healthcare worker with PCR-confirmed SARS-CoV-2 infection or an uninfected control (not recorded which). CDR3 in amino acids: CASSAASPRTDTQYF. The CDR3 nucleotides read TGTGCCAGCAGCGCAGCTAGCCCCAGGACAGATACGCAGTATTTT. Full variable domain (remainder filled in from reference TRBV5-4 and TRBJ2-3): ETGVTQSPTHLIKTRGQQVTLRCSSQSGHNTVSWYQQALGQGPQFIFQYYREEENGRGNFPPRFSGLQFPNYSSELNVNALELDDSALYLCASSAASPRTDTQYFGPGTRLTVL.